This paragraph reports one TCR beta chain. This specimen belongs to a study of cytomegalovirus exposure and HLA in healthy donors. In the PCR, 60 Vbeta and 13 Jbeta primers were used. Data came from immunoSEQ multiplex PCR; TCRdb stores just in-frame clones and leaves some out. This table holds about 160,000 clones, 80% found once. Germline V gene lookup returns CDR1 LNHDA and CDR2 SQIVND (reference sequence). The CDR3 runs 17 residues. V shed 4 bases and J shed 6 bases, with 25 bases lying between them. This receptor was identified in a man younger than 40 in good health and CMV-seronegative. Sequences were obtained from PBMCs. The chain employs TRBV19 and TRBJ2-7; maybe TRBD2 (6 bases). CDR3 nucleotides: TGTGCCAGTAGTACAGGTACTCCGGGACTCTGCTTGAGCGAGCAGTACTTC. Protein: CASSTGTPGLCLSEQYF.